Following are 25 T cell receptor beta chains from one sample sequenced in a study of cytomegalovirus exposure and HLA in healthy donors. The PCR had 60 Vbeta and 13 Jbeta primers. Produced via immunoSEQ multiplex PCR; TCRdb's table is partial and in-frame only. The sample has around 100,000 clones; about 80% are singletons. Sequenced input: PBMCs. These receptor sequences come from a female donor in good health and CMV-seropositive.

This chain connects TRBV5-1 to TRBJ1-1; possibly TRBD1 for D (6 bases). CDR1 is SGHRS and CDR2 is YFSETQ in the germline V gene. This CDR3 is built from 19 residues. V was shortened by 3 bases and J by 0 bases, with 24 bases between the two germline ends. CDR3 sequence (DNA): TGCGCCAGCAGCTCGGAGCCATCCGGGGGGGCGGGGATGAACACTGAAGCTTTCTTT. It is translated as CASSSEPSGGAGMNTEAFF.

This chain joins TRBV5-1 and TRBJ1-5; no clear D gene. V shed 4 bases and J shed 0 bases, with 11 bases lying between them. The CDR3 extends over 15 amino acids. In germline, CDR1 is SGHRS, CDR2 YFSETQ. CDR3 in DNA: TGCGCCAGCAGCCCTGGGAGATATAGCAATCAGCCCCAGCATTTT. Residues: CASSPGRYSNQPQHF.

V and J are TRBV5-4 and TRBJ2-2; D is unclear. CDR3 size: 13 residues. Trimming cost V 2 bases and J 7 bases, with 9 bases left between them. The V gene's germline CDR1 is SGHNT and CDR2 YYREEE (reference sequence). The CDR3 DNA is TGTGCCAGCAGCTTTCGTCGCGACGGGGAGCTGTTTTTT. This gives the protein CASSFRRDGELFF.

The V call is TRBV4-1, the J call TRBJ2-3, with 7 bases identical to TRBD1. Trimming removed 4 bases from V and 6 bases from J; junction bases left unmatched: 7. The CDR3 length is 14 residues. CDR1 is MGHRA, CDR2 YSYEKL, per germline. CDR3 DNA sequence: TGCGCCAGCAGCCCAGACAGGGTGGTGGATACGCAGTATTTT. Encoded protein: CASSPDRVVDTQYF.

The chain carries TRBV5-5 and TRBJ2-7; 7 bases agree with TRBD1. V lost 2 bases and J lost 3; bases outside the gene matches: 11. The CDR3 consists of 16 residues. Looked up from germline, CDR1 is SGHKS and CDR2 is YYEKEE (reference sequence). CDR3 sequence (DNA): TGTGCCAGCAGCTTATCCCCCCGACAGGGCCTCTACGAGCAGTACTTC. Encoded protein: CASSLSPRQGLYEQYF.

This chain joins TRBV28 and TRBJ1-5, with D possibly matching TRBD1 (6 bases). This CDR3 spans 14 amino acids. V dropped 7 bases and J dropped 3 bases, with 13 bases sitting between them. The germline V gene has CDR1 MDHEN and CDR2 SYDVKM. Here the CDR3 reads CASTENRDNQPQHF. CDR3 in DNA: TGTGCCAGCACCGAAAACAGGGACAATCAGCCCCAGCATTTT.

The V call is TRBV6-1, the J call TRBJ1-2; D perhaps matches TRBD1 (5 bases). The CDR3 covers 14 residues. Per germline, CDR1 MNHNS and CDR2 SASEGT. V lost 7 bases and J 9 bases, leaving 21 bases between the germline ends. The CDR3 DNA reads TGTGCCAGCACCTCACAGGTAGTTGCGGGACGCTACACCTTC. Protein sequence: CASTSQVVAGRYTF.

V usage is TRBV19 and J usage is TRBJ2-6; D perhaps matches TRBD1 (5 bases). The V end lost 0 bases, the J end lost 0 bases, and 9 bases lay between the germline ends. Germline CDR1 reads LNHDA; CDR2 reads SQIVND (reference sequence). This CDR3 contains 17 residues. For the CDR3, the DNA is TGTGCCAGTAGTATAGACCGACAGCTCTCTGGGGCCAACGTCCTGACTTTC. Protein product: CASSIDRQLSGANVLTF.

This chain connects TRBV2 to TRBJ2-1; TRBD2 matches at 9 bases. The CDR3 runs to 17 residues. The germline CDR1 and CDR2 sequences are SNHLY and FYNNEI. The V and J ends lost 7 bases and 0 bases, in that order; junction bases with no gene match: 10. The CDR3 region is CASTPSGTLSSYNEQFF. The CDR3 DNA reads as TGTGCCAGCACCCCTAGCGGGACGCTGAGCTCCTACAATGAGCAGTTCTTC.

Notes on this clone: Mismatch with germline at one junction end may stem from a read error. This chain uses TRBV7-8 with TRBJ1-3; TRBD1 matches at 9 bases. Germline V gene data show CDR1 as SGHVS and CDR2 as FQNEAQ. The CDR3 totals 16 residues. In DNA, the CDR3 is TGTGCCAGCAGCTCCAACAGGGGGCGAGGAGGAAGCACCATATATTTT. This translates into CASSSNRGRGGSTIYF. The full variable domain, with the rest looked up from reference TRBV7-8 and TRBJ1-3, is GAGVSQSPRYKVAKRGQDVALRCDPISGHVSLFWYQQALGQGPEFLTYFQNEAQLDKSGLPSDRFFAERPEGSVSTLKIQRTQQEDSAVYLCASSSNRGRGGSTIYFGEGSWLTVV.

This rearrangement joins TRBV7-6 to TRBJ2-5, with TRBD2 identical over 8 bases. Germline CDR1 SGHVS, CDR2 FNYEAQ. This CDR3 has 16 residues. The V gene end was trimmed by 1 base and the J gene end by 0 bases; junction bases not matched to a gene: 4. CDR3 nucleotide sequence: TGTGCCAGCAGCTTAGGCGTAGCGGGGTACCAAGAGACCCAGTACTTC. Its protein product is CASSLGVAGYQETQYF.

The chain recombines TRBV15 with TRBJ1-3; weak D call: TRBD1 (6 bases). The ends were cut back, 0 bases at V and 3 bases at J, with 15 bases in the middle. The germline CDR1 and CDR2 sequences are LNHNV and YYDKDF (reference sequence). The CDR3 sequence is 17 residues long. CDR3 DNA: TGTGCCACCAGCAGAGAGGGTGGGGGGGCTAATGGAAACACCATATATTTT. As protein: CATSREGGGANGNTIYF.

A few counts support this clone. An end of the junction does not agree with germline; a read error may underlie this. This rearrangement joins TRBV7-8 to TRBJ2-1; 7 bases are shared with TRBD2. Germline values: CDR1 SGHVS, CDR2 FQNEAQ. This CDR3 region has 15 residues. In nucleotides, the CDR3 is TGTGCCAGCAGCATAGCGGGCCAGAGACCACATGAGCAGTTCTTC. Translated, it gives CASSIAGQRPHEQFF.

This chain uses TRBV18 with TRBJ2-7; the D is unclear. Deletions cut 1 base from V and 3 bases from J, with 7 bases between. CDR1 is KGHSH, CDR2 LQKENI, per germline. This CDR3 spans 13 amino acids. This chain's CDR3 is CASSPLNSYEQYF. CDR3 nucleotides: TGTGCCAGCTCACCACTGAACAGCTACGAGCAGTACTTC.

The CDR3 coding sequence is TGTGCCAGCAGTTTATCGAGAAGAACCTACGAGCAGTACTTC. The encoded protein is CASSLSRRTYEQYF. The chain has TRBV27 and TRBJ2-7; D is unclear. The CDR3 is made up of 14 amino acids. The V end lost 0 bases, the J end lost 2 bases, and 8 bases lay between the germline ends. From germline, CDR1 is MNHEY and CDR2 SMNVEV (reference sequence).

This clone has just one count. This rearrangement joins TRBV7-8 to TRBJ2-3; 14 nucleotides agree with TRBD2. The J segment lost 4 bases and the V segment lost 5 bases, leaving 5 bases of the junction unmatched. The CDR3 covers 16 residues. CDR1 and CDR2 (germline): SGHVS, FQNEAQ. CDR3 amino acids: CASSQPTSGGADTQYF. CDR3 DNA sequence: TGTGCCAGCAGCCAGCCGACTAGCGGGGGGGCAGATACGCAGTATTTT. The full variable domain, its missing parts supplied by reference TRBV7-8 and TRBJ2-3, is GAGVSQSPRYKVAKRGQDVALRCDPISGHVSLFWYQQALGQGPEFLTYFQNEAQLDKSGLPSDRFFAERPEGSVSTLKIQRTQQEDSAVYLCASSQPTSGGADTQYFGPGTRLTVL.

The chain links TRBV5-1 to TRBJ2-1; 7 bases line up with TRBD2. Trimming took 1 base from V and 5 from J; bases not matched to a gene: 6. This CDR3 has 15 amino acids. Germline V gene lookup returns CDR1 SGHRS and CDR2 YFSETQ. The chain's CDR3 is CASSLSLAEHNEQFF. CDR3 DNA: TGCGCCAGCAGCTTGTCCCTAGCGGAACACAATGAGCAGTTCTTC.

The rearrangement joins TRBV28 to TRBJ2-5; 8 bases align to TRBD1. The CDR3 sequence is 13 residues long. Germline V lookup: CDR1 MDHEN, CDR2 SYDVKM. Germline trimming cut 8 bases from V and 2 bases from J; bases unmatched to any gene: 4. DNA of the CDR3: TGTGCCAGCGGACAGGGATTGCAAGAGACCCAGTACTTC. This codes for CASGQGLQETQYF.

The rearrangement uses TRBV6-1 and TRBJ1-2; D possibly corresponds to TRBD1 (6 bases). CDR1 is MNHNS, CDR2 SASEGT, per germline. V lost 1 base and J 4 bases, leaving 13 bases between the germline ends. This CDR3 has 15 residues. In nucleotides, the CDR3 is TGTGCCAGCAGTGAAGGGTGGGGGGGGCCCTATGGCTACACCTTC. Translation gives CASSEGWGGPYGYTF.

The chain employs TRBV5-5 and TRBJ1-2, with TRBD1 matching 9 bases. This CDR3 spans 15 amino acids. Per germline, CDR1 SGHKS and CDR2 YYEKEE (reference sequence). V lost 3 bases to trimming and J lost 3 bases; unmatched junction nucleotides: 6. CDR3 in DNA: TGTGCCAGCAGCTCTACAGGGGGCGAGCACTATGGCTACACCTTC. Translating gives CASSSTGGEHYGYTF.

This chain connects TRBV7-2 to TRBJ2-1; 9 nucleotides line up with TRBD2. With V trimmed by 5 bases and J by 6 bases, 11 bases remained unmatched. Germline V CDR1 and CDR2: SGHTA, FQGNSA. The CDR3 spans 16 residues. Here the CDR3 DNA reads TGTGCCAGCAGCGCTATAGCGGGGGCGGGGGGCAATGAGCAGTTCTTC. This translates into CASSAIAGAGGNEQFF. Full variable domain (missing parts from reference TRBV7-2 and TRBJ2-1): GAGVSQSPSNKVTEKGKDVELRCDPISGHTALYWYRQSLGQGLEFLIYFQGNSAPDKSGLPSDRFSAERTGGSVSTLTIQRTQQEDSAVYLCASSAIAGAGGNEQFFGPGTRLTVL.

The chain recombines TRBV7-9 with TRBJ1-2; the D gene is possibly TRBD1 (6 bases). This CDR3 has 15 residues. From germline, CDR1 is SEHNR and CDR2 FQNEAQ (reference sequence). Deletions cut 2 bases from V and 4 bases from J, with 14 bases between. The CDR3 DNA sequence: TGTGCCAGCAGCTTAACGGGACAACGCCTCTATGGCTACACCTTC. Translation: CASSLTGQRLYGYTF.

This chain joins TRBV4-1 and TRBJ2-7; D is possibly TRBD2 (5 bases). The V gene lost 4 bases and the J gene lost 6 bases, with 22 bases spanning the gap. This CDR3 region has 16 residues. From germline, CDR1 is MGHRA and CDR2 YSYEKL. In nucleotides, the CDR3 is TGCGCCAGCAGCCGAGAATCGAGAGGGCGACTCGGCGAGCAGTACTTC. It specifies CASSRESRGRLGEQYF.

V usage is TRBV2 and J usage is TRBJ2-3; 11 bases are a match to TRBD2. The CDR3 sequence is 15 residues long. V shed 1 base, J shed 4 bases, and the junction held 1 base outside the gene matches. Per germline, CDR1 SNHLY and CDR2 FYNNEI. CDR3 in amino acids: CASSEVAGGADTQYF. CDR3 sequence (DNA): TGTGCCAGCAGTGAAGTAGCGGGGGGGGCAGATACGCAGTATTTT. The variable domain in full, completed from reference TRBV2 and TRBJ2-3, reads EPEVTQTPSHQVTQMGQEVILRCVPISNHLYFYWYRQILGQKVEFLVSFYNNEISEKSEIFDDQFSVERPDGSNFTLKIRSTKLEDSAMYFCASSEVAGGADTQYFGPGTRLTVL.

The count of this clone is one. The genes are TRBV28 and TRBJ1-2, with D possibly being TRBD1 (5 bases). Between the trimmed V and J ends, which lost 5 bases and 3 bases, there was a span of 13 bases. Germline CDR1 is MDHEN and CDR2 is SYDVKM. This CDR3 is 14 amino acids long. CDR3 nucleotide sequence: TGTGCCAGCAGTAAAGGGGCGCCAGACTATGGCTACACCTTC. It specifies CASSKGAPDYGYTF.